One sample yielded the 27 T cell receptor beta chains listed below, sequenced in a study of T cell responses to AZD1222 COVID-19 vaccine (dated by TCRdb to the early 2020s). Preparation of the library involved the immunoSEQ multiplex PCR assay. The clones in this table, taken by TCRdb from immuneACCESS, are in-frame only. Not every clone is retained; where verified, under half of the shortfall comes from an unresolved V gene, and the cause of the rest is unknown. This sample lists about 120,000 clones; around nine tenths were detected once. Approximately 12% of the sample rests with the top ten. What the time point label conveys for this sample: baseline before first vaccination. Reading the label with the study, this specimen's treatment or condition is: meningococcal conjugate vaccine given as trial control. Sequenced here: peripheral blood, sampled on day 0 of MenACWY control vaccination. The source is an adult in good health.

The rearrangement joins TRBV15 to TRBJ2-1; D not resolved. V lost 1 base to trimming and J lost 2 bases, with 9 bases between them. CDR3 size: 15 residues. Germline V gene lookup returns CDR1 LNHNV and CDR2 YYDKDF (reference sequence). The CDR3 bases are TGTGCCACCAGCAGAGCGTACTCAACCTACAATGAGCAGTTCTTC. As protein: CATSRAYSTYNEQFF.

V usage is TRBV7-3 and J usage is TRBJ2-1; 10 positions match TRBD2. The CDR3 length is 15 residues. Unmatched junction bases numbered 6, after V lost 2 bases and J lost 8 bases. Germline assignment: CDR1 SGHTA and CDR2 FQGTGA. CDR3 protein: CASSLPLAGVDEQFF. The DNA of the CDR3 is TGTGCCAGCAGCTTACCGCTAGCGGGGGTCGATGAGCAGTTCTTC.

The chain is built from TRBV24-1 and TRBJ2-1; 7 bases fit TRBD2. V lost 1 base, J lost 4 bases, and 12 bases stayed unmatched. Germline values: CDR1 KGHDR, CDR2 SFDVKD. The CDR3 is 18 residues long. The CDR3 loop reads CATSDFVGASGRYNEQFF. The CDR3 DNA reads TGTGCCACCAGTGATTTCGTCGGGGCTAGCGGAAGATACAATGAGCAGTTCTTC.

The J gene is TRBJ2-1, the V gene TRBV12-3 or TRBV12-4, with a tentative D call TRBD2 (6 bases). The CDR3 runs 12 residues. V was trimmed by 6 bases and J by 7 bases, leaving 10 bases between them. The CDR3 loop reads CASSRDFNEQFF. CDR3 DNA: TGTGCCAGCAGCCGGGACTTTAATGAGCAGTTCTTC.

This rearrangement joins TRBV2 to TRBJ2-7; the match to TRBD2 covers 7 bases. This CDR3 has 14 residues. Germline assignment: CDR1 SNHLY and CDR2 FYNNEI. Trimming took 6 bases from V and 4 from J; bases not matched to a gene: 9. CDR3 nucleotides: TGTGCCAGCAGCCGCCCGGGGGGATCTTACGAGCAGTACTTC. Residues: CASSRPGGSYEQYF. The full variable domain, its missing parts supplied by reference TRBV2 and TRBJ2-7, is EPEVTQTPSHQVTQMGQEVILRCVPISNHLYFYWYRQILGQKVEFLVSFYNNEISEKSEIFDDQFSVERPDGSNFTLKIRSTKLEDSAMYFCASSRPGGSYEQYFGPGTRLTVT.

The chain combines TRBV11-3 with TRBJ2-7; possibly TRBD2 for D (5 bases). The V end was cut by 0 bases, the J end by 2 bases, with 11 bases between. The CDR3 loop spans 15 amino acids. Germline V lookup: CDR1 SGHNT, CDR2 YENEEA. For the CDR3, the DNA is TGTGCCAGCAGCTTAGATGCGGGTAACGCCTACGAGCAGTACTTC. Amino acids: CASSLDAGNAYEQYF.

The CDR3 DNA sequence: TGCAGTGCTAGTGGTATGTCGGAGGGAGGCTACACCTTC. The encoded protein is CSASGMSEGGYTF. The gene calls are TRBV20-1 and TRBJ1-2; the D is unclear. V lost 3 bases and J 8 bases, leaving 16 bases between the germline ends. The CDR3 totals 13 residues. The germline CDR1 and CDR2 sequences are DFQATT and SNEGSKA (reference sequence).

The rearrangement links TRBV2 to TRBJ2-7, with D unclear. Germline loops: CDR1 SNHLY, CDR2 FYNNEI. The CDR3 runs to 13 residues. Trimming left V 8 bases short and J 5 bases short, with 16 bases between. The CDR3 loop is CASHALPPDEQYF. The CDR3 DNA is TGTGCCAGCCACGCACTTCCTCCGGACGAGCAGTACTTC.

CDR3 sequence: CAIGGTGGYTF. In nucleotides, the CDR3 is TGTGCCATCGGGGGAACGGGTGGCTACACCTTC. The V and J genes are TRBV10-3 and TRBJ1-2, with TRBD1 as a possible D gene (5 bases). V lost 8 bases, J lost 7 bases, and 11 bases lay in between. In germline, CDR1 is ENHRY, CDR2 SYGVKD. This CDR3 comprises 11 residues.

This rearrangement joins TRBV7-9 to TRBJ2-7; D ambiguous. The CDR3 is made up of 12 amino acids. The germline V and J ends were trimmed by 8 bases and 3 bases, with 11 bases remaining between them. In germline, CDR1 is SEHNR, CDR2 FQNEAQ (reference sequence). CDR3 in DNA: TGTGCCAGCCACAGAACTGGCTACGAGCAGTACTTC. It codes for CASHRTGYEQYF.

The gene calls are TRBV25-1 and TRBJ1-1; D not certain. Germline V gives CDR1 MGHDK, CDR2 SYGVNS. V shed 8 bases and J shed 4 bases, with 14 bases lying between them. The CDR3 is 13 residues long. CDR3 region: CASGFGDGTEAFF. CDR3 coding DNA: TGTGCCAGCGGCTTCGGGGATGGCACTGAAGCTTTCTTT.

The V and J genes are TRBV10-3 and TRBJ2-4; TRBD1 agrees at 12 bases. The CDR3 spans 20 residues. The germline CDR1 and CDR2 sequences are ENHRY and SYGVKD. The V gene end was trimmed by 2 bases and the J gene end by 0 bases; junction bases not matched to a gene: 11. In nucleotides, the CDR3 is TGTGCCATCAGTGAGGGGGGACAGGGGGCCGTCGGCGTAGCCAAAAACATTCAGTACTTC. Translated: CAISEGGQGAVGVAKNIQYF.

The V call is TRBV29-1, the J call TRBJ1-2, with TRBD1 identical over 9 bases. This CDR3 contains 11 residues. From germline, CDR1 is SQVTM and CDR2 ANQGSEA. Trimming took 7 bases from V and 6 from J; bases not matched to a gene: 3. The CDR3 sequence: CSGRTGDGYTF. The CDR3 nucleotides read TGCAGCGGACGGACAGGGGATGGCTACACCTTC.

Written as DNA, the CDR3 is TGTGCCAGCAGTAGGGTTGGCACAGATACGCAGTATTTT. As protein: CASSRVGTDTQYF. The chain employs TRBV6-5 and TRBJ2-3; D not certain. Germline lookup yields CDR1 MNHEY and CDR2 SVGAGI. V was shortened by 5 bases and J by 1 base, with 7 bases between the two germline ends. The CDR3 has 13 amino acids.

This sequence joins TRBV29-1 and TRBJ2-7; D uncertain. CDR1 and CDR2 from the germline V gene are SQVTM and ANQGSEA. V was shortened by 8 bases and J by 5 bases, with 16 bases between the two germline ends. CDR3 size: 12 residues. The chain's CDR3 is CSTVGQINEQYF. The CDR3 DNA follows: TGCAGCACTGTAGGGCAGATTAACGAGCAGTACTTC.

V usage is TRBV30 and J usage is TRBJ2-3; 9 bases match TRBD1. V shed 0 bases and J 4 bases; nucleotides not matched to a gene: 8. This CDR3 has 16 residues. Germline lookup yields CDR1 GTSNPN and CDR2 SVGIG (reference sequence). CDR3 DNA: TGTGCCTGGAGTGTAGGGACAGGGAGTCGAGCAGATACGCAGTATTTT. Its protein product is CAWSVGTGSRADTQYF. Full variable domain (remainder filled in from reference TRBV30 and TRBJ2-3): SQTIHQWPATLVQPVGSPLSLECTVEGTSNPNLYWYRQAAGRGLQLLFYSVGIGQISSEVPQNLSASRPQDRQFILSSKKLLLSDSGFYLCAWSVGTGSRADTQYFGPGTRLTVL.

The CDR3 nucleotides are TGTGCCAGCAGCAGGGACAGCTCTGGAAACACCATATATTTT. Translation gives CASSRDSSGNTIYF. This chain connects TRBV7-9 to TRBJ1-3; 7 positions match TRBD1. Germline values: CDR1 SEHNR, CDR2 FQNEAQ (reference sequence). J was trimmed by 0 bases and V by 5 bases; bases with no gene match: 1. There are 14 residues in the CDR3.

The chain is built from TRBV6-5 and TRBJ1-1, with D perhaps TRBD1 (6 bases). V shed 2 bases and J shed 4 bases, with 8 bases lying between them. This CDR3 is 13 amino acids long. Per germline, CDR1 MNHEY and CDR2 SVGAGI. CDR3 DNA: TGTGCCAGCAGTTACGGAGGGGGCACTGAAGCTTTCTTT. Its protein is CASSYGGGTEAFF.

This chain connects TRBV29-1 to TRBJ1-2; D is unclear. Trimming removed 6 bases from V and 2 bases from J, with 16 bases in between. This CDR3 comprises 14 residues. Per the germline V gene, CDR1 is SQVTM and CDR2 is ANQGSEA. Here the CDR3 reads CSVANPGRNYGYTF. As DNA, the CDR3 is TGCAGCGTAGCCAACCCCGGGAGAAACTATGGCTACACCTTC.

This rearrangement joins TRBV25-1 to TRBJ1-1, with D unresolved. Germline values: CDR1 MGHDK, CDR2 SYGVNS. V lost 6 bases, J lost 5 bases, and 16 bases lay in between. This CDR3 spans 14 amino acids. The CDR3 coding sequence is TGTGCCAGCAGCCACAGCCAGTCCAGGACTGAAGCTTTCTTT. Translating it yields CASSHSQSRTEAFF.

This clone has more than one count but fewer than ten. The chain is built from TRBV3-1 (or the pseudogene TRBV3-2) and TRBJ2-7; D remains unclear. Germline CDR1 LGHDT, CDR2 YNNKEL (reference sequence). Trimming took 1 base from V and 6 from J, leaving 10 bases between them. The CDR3 sequence is 13 residues long. CDR3 sequence reads: CASSQGTGREQYF. The CDR3 nucleotides are TGTGCCAGCAGCCAAGGGACGGGCCGCGAGCAGTACTTC.

In this sample, this clone turned up a few times. The rearrangement uses TRBV4-2 and TRBJ2-3; no clear D gene. Germline CDR1 reads LGHNA; CDR2 reads YNFKEQ. There are 15 residues in the CDR3. Trimming stripped 0 bases from V and 0 bases from J, with 7 bases between. DNA for the CDR3: TGTGCCAGCAGCCAAGATATGGGGAGCACAGATACGCAGTATTTT. Protein product: CASSQDMGSTDTQYF.

V gene TRBV5-1 combines with J gene TRBJ1-4, with D possibly matching TRBD1 (6 bases). Trimming left V 0 bases short and J 3 bases short, with 9 bases between. This CDR3 has 15 amino acids. Germline V gene data show CDR1 as SGHRS and CDR2 as YFSETQ. The chain's CDR3 is CASSLASGANEKLFF. CDR3 DNA sequence: TGCGCCAGCAGCTTGGCCTCAGGGGCTAATGAAAAACTGTTTTTT.

V usage is TRBV7-9 and J usage is TRBJ1-4; D perhaps matches TRBD1 (5 bases). Trimming stripped 4 bases from V and 0 bases from J, with 18 bases between. This CDR3 spans 18 amino acids. Germline CDR1 reads SEHNR; CDR2 reads FQNEAQ (reference sequence). This chain's CDR3 is CASSSPPGTDATNEKLFF. The DNA for the CDR3 is TGTGCCAGCAGCTCACCTCCGGGGACGGATGCAACTAATGAAAAACTGTTTTTT.

The genes are TRBV7-6 and TRBJ2-7, with 9 nucleotides matching TRBD2. The germline V gene has CDR1 SGHVS and CDR2 FNYEAQ. V shed 5 bases, J shed 5 bases, and the junction held 13 bases outside the gene matches. The CDR3 is 16 residues long. The CDR3 sequence: CASSLPRIAGVHEQYF. CDR3 nucleotide sequence: TGTGCCAGCAGCCTGCCGAGGATAGCGGGAGTCCACGAGCAGTACTTC.

V is TRBV5-1 and J is TRBJ2-2; D perhaps matches TRBD1 (5 bases). V lost 4 bases, J lost 2 bases, and 15 bases lay in between. Germline V gene lookup returns CDR1 SGHRS and CDR2 YFSETQ. The CDR3 length is 16 residues. CDR3 nucleotide sequence: TGCGCCAGCAGCCCAGGTAGGGGCACCAACACCGGGGAGCTGTTTTTT. Its protein is CASSPGRGTNTGELFF.

This clone was counted a few times. The chain recombines TRBV28 with TRBJ2-2; 7 nucleotides match TRBD2. CDR1 MDHEN and CDR2 SYDVKM come from the germline V gene. J was trimmed by 6 bases and V by 6 bases; bases with no gene match: 4. The CDR3 runs to 13 residues. The CDR3 region is CASRLGLAGELFF. The DNA of the CDR3 is TGTGCCAGCAGACTAGGACTAGCCGGGGAGCTGTTTTTT.